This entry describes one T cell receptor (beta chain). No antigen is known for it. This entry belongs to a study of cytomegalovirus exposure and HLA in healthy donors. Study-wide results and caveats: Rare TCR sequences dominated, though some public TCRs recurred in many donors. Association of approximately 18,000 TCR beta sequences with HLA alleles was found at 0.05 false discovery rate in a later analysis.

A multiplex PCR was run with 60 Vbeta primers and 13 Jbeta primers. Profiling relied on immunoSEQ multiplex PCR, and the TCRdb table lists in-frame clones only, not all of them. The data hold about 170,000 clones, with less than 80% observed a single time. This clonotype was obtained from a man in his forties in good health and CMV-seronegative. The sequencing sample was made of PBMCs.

The CDR3 loop reads CASSSIIQDISAETQYF. CDR3 sequence (DNA): TGTGCCAGCAGCTCGATAATTCAGGACATCTCGGCAGAGACCCAGTACTTC. This chain connects TRBV7-8 to TRBJ2-5; TRBD1 might be the D (5 bases). There are 17 residues in the CDR3. From germline, CDR1 is SGHVS and CDR2 FQNEAQ. With 4 bases removed from V and 4 bases from J, the gap between germline ends came to 22 bases.